This is a list of T cell receptor beta chains from one sample in a study of cytomegalovirus exposure and HLA in healthy donors. Measured with immunoSEQ multiplex PCR; TCRdb has only the in-frame clones, and not every one. The sample has some 210,000 clones; more than 75% are singletons. Sequencing input: PBMCs. These receptors originate from a woman aged 18-29 years in good health and CMV-seropositive. The CDR3 runs from the conserved cysteine through the conserved F or W. Each record gives: V gene, J gene, clone size, CDR3 protein. Expanded clones get a size class; other rows say once, few or many, or leave the size out.

TRBV4-1	TRBJ2-4	NA	CASSQVAGPNIQYF
TRBV28	TRBJ2-5	NA	CASRPGGIRTQYF
TRBV10-1	TRBJ2-1	NA	CASSNGQGNNEQFF
TRBV10-3	TRBJ2-7	NA	CAISESPQNYEQYF
TRBV19	TRBJ1-4	NA	CASSIRGQGGSTNEKLFF
TRBV2	TRBJ1-5	NA	CASSEQGQPQHF
TRBV4-2	TRBJ2-6	NA	CASSQRTGGAYGANVLTF
TRBV5-1	TRBJ2-3	NA	CASKIPTSGSPHTSTDTQYF
TRBV28	TRBJ2-7	once	CASSLVQATYEQYF
TRBV25-1	TRBJ2-3	few	CASRGLERERTDTQYF
TRBV5-1	TRBJ2-3	NA	CASSLAGAGTSTDTQYF
TRBV28	TRBJ2-7	few	CASSLTGTGGYEQYF
TRBV5-1	TRBJ2-3	NA	CASSAGTYTDTQYF
TRBV30	TRBJ2-5	once	CAWSVWQGETQYF
TRBV18	TRBJ1-2	once	CASSSPGNYGYTF
TRBV7-9	TRBJ1-1	NA	CASRPDSTEAFF
TRBV7-9	TRBJ2-5	once	CASKADRDSQETQYF
TRBV7-8	TRBJ1-2	once	CASSQGGAGGIYGYTF
TRBV4-1	TRBJ1-5	NA	CASSQKGQGGGQPQHF
TRBV27	TRBJ2-1	NA	CASSPAAGAYNEQFF
TRBV11-2	TRBJ2-3	NA	CASSLGPGLAGGGTDTQYF
TRBV5-1	TRBJ2-3	NA	CASSPHGRTSTDTQYF
TRBV6-1	TRBJ1-2	few	CASSGDSVNYGYTF
TRBV5-1	TRBJ2-1	NA	CASSLYHTTSVGQTNEQFF
TRBV10-3	TRBJ2-3	NA	CAISEGLHRDTDTQYF
TRBV10-3	TRBJ2-7	NA	CAISQGVTYEQYF
TRBV10-1	TRBJ2-7	NA	CASSESTPAGGSYEQYF
TRBV27	TRBJ2-7	NA	CASSSLPGQGENYEQYF
TRBV30	TRBJ2-7	NA	CAWSGGASDSYEQYF
TRBV9	TRBJ2-7	NA	CASSVNIQAHEQYF
TRBV29-1	TRBJ2-7	NA	CSVEDQGGEGLVYEQYF
TRBV29-1	TRBJ2-7	NA	CSVGQDPFEQYF
TRBV5-5	TRBJ1-1	NA	CASSLGRTAEAFF
TRBV6-5	TRBJ1-1	NA	CASSLGVEAFF
TRBV28	TRBJ1-5	NA	CASKSGTAWHF